This T cell receptor (beta chain) was identified in a study of regulatory T cells in long-lasting Graves disease. This clonotype has ten or more counts. CDR3-region Arm-PCR and iRepertoire HTBI primers produced the TCR beta libraries. TCRdb recomputed calls from the multiplex PCR reads with MiXCR, one row per CDR3 protein. Of around 420,000 distinct CDR3 sequences listed, approximately 15% are singletons. Documented time point: newly diagnosed GD, antithyroid drugs for less than 3 months. Isolated PBMC RNA provided the starting material for the TCR library. This same sample was also part of a study on T cells in Graves' hyperthyroidism and ophthalmopathy. From that paper: Diagnosis of hyperthyroidism was new in patients aged 18 to 65, and its duration was under 2 months. A median around 6 months before onset, the model predicted ophthalmopathy.

The specimen comprised peripheral blood mononuclear cells (PBMCs), sampled at new diagnosis, from a patient treated with antithyroid drugs. The sequence came from a middle-aged woman with Graves disease.

The CDR3: CASSLRLPSGTLGVHEQFF. The CDR3 DNA reads TGTGCCAGCAGTTTGAGATTGCCTAGCGGGACCCTGGGGGTACATGAGCAGTTCTTC. The J gene is TRBJ2-1, the V gene TRBV27; 9 bases line up with TRBD2. V was pared by 3 bases and J by 8 bases, with 20 bases of the junction left unmatched. This CDR3 has 19 amino acids. The germline gives CDR1 MNHEY, CDR2 SMNVEV (reference sequence).